The clone carrying this T cell receptor beta chain was seen at least ten times. This entry comes from a study of T-cell reconstitution after alpha-beta-depleted transplantation in children. Germline V CDR1 and CDR2: MDHEN, SYDVKM. The CDR3 runs to 15 residues. Trimming removed 2 bases from V and 9 bases from J, with 17 bases in between. The authors prepared the TCRbeta library with unique molecular identifiers. TCRdb processed the PCR reads anew with MiXCR; each CDR3 protein has one entry. The table includes about 240,000 distinct CDR3 sequences, around 12% detected once. The source of this sequence is a human donor who donated a stem cell graft to a child with acute lymphoblastic leukemia. This chain joins TRBV28 and TRBJ2-1; D not resolved. Sequencing was performed on PBMCs from the stem cell graft donor, taken from the stem cell graft. The DNA of the CDR3 is TGTGCCAGCAGTTTAAATCAGATAAGCCGGTCTGAGCAGTTCTTC. Protein product: CASSLNQISRSEQFF. The full variable domain, its missing parts supplied by reference TRBV28 and TRBJ2-1, is DVKVTQSSRYLVKRTGEKVFLECVQDMDHENMFWYRQDPGLGLRLIYFSYDVKMKEKGDIPEGYSVSREKKERFSLILESASTNQTSMYLCASSLNQISRSEQFFGPGTRLTVL.